This entry lists 8 T cell receptor beta chains sequenced from one sample in a study of T cells in Graves' hyperthyroidism and ophthalmopathy. RNA transcripts provided the source from which TCR beta CDR3 regions were amplified. The HTBI set primed first-round TCR CDR3 RT-PCR. TCRdb redid the calling of the multiplex PCR reads with MiXCR, one entry per CDR3 protein. The sample carries roughly 250,000 distinct CDR3 sequences, roughly 14% recorded once. The sequenced sample was blood. These receptor sequences come from a middle-aged woman with Graves' hyperthyroidism that later progressed to Graves' ophthalmopathy.

The rearrangement joins TRBV20-1 to TRBJ2-1, with TRBD2 matching over 12 bases. V lost 3 bases to trimming and J lost 5 bases; unmatched junction nucleotides: 14. Germline V gene sequence: CDR1 DFQATT, CDR2 SNEGSKA (reference sequence). The CDR3 spans 18 residues. CDR3 in amino acids: CSASSASGRALKNNEQFF. The CDR3 nucleotides read TGCAGTGCTAGTTCGGCTAGCGGGAGGGCTTTAAAGAACAATGAGCAGTTCTTC.

There are many counts of this clonotype. The CDR3 loop reads CASSWWGGRTPYEQYF. The CDR3 nucleotides read TGTGCCAGCAGTTGGTGGGGCGGGAGAACTCCCTACGAGCAGTACTTC. The chain employs TRBV27 and TRBJ2-7; 7 nucleotides match TRBD2. CDR1 and CDR2 from the germline V gene are MNHEY and SMNVEV (reference sequence). The trim removed 4 bases at V and 2 bases at J, leaving 11 bases unmatched. The CDR3 consists of 16 residues.

This clonotype came up many times. This rearrangement joins TRBV12-3 or TRBV12-4 to TRBJ2-2; TRBD2 aligns across 12 bases. This CDR3 is 20 amino acids long. The V and J ends lost 3 bases and 3 bases, in that order; junction bases with no gene match: 14. CDR3 nucleotides: TGTGCCAGCAGTTTTCGAGAAGGACTAGCGGGACGGATCTACACCGGGGAGCTGTTTTTT. Amino acid sequence: CASSFREGLAGRIYTGELFF.

This clonotype was picked up a small number of times. The CDR3 protein is CASSSGRDRATDTQYF. The CDR3 bases are TGCGCCAGCAGCTCCGGCAGGGACAGGGCGACAGATACGCAGTATTTT. This chain connects TRBV5-1 to TRBJ2-3, with 9 positions matching TRBD1. Germline V CDR1 and CDR2: SGHRS, YFSETQ. The CDR3 is made up of 16 amino acids. Unmatched junction bases numbered 8, after V lost 3 bases and J lost 3 bases.

The sample holds many counts of this clonotype. The rearrangement joins TRBV2 to TRBJ2-1; 10 bases align to TRBD2. Germline CDR1 SNHLY, CDR2 FYNNEI. CDR3 length: 17 residues. V was clipped by 4 bases and J by 0 bases; unmatched bases: 6. The CDR3 DNA is TGTGCCAGCAGTGCCCCTAGCGGGAGACACTCCTACAATGAGCAGTTCTTC. Its translation is CASSAPSGRHSYNEQFF.

This clonotype showed up many times. The V and J genes are TRBV9 and TRBJ2-7, with 7 nucleotides matching TRBD1. The germline gives CDR1 SGDLS, CDR2 YYNGEE. J gave up 3 bases and V 2 bases, and 8 bases lay outside the gene matches. The CDR3 is 15 residues long. The CDR3 sequence is CASSVRDSKYYEQYF. As DNA, the CDR3 is TGTGCCAGCAGCGTCCGGGACAGTAAATACTACGAGCAGTACTTC.

The CDR3 here is CASRLDRSSYNSPLHF. CDR3 bases: TGTGCCAGCAGATTAGACAGGAGCTCCTATAATTCACCCCTCCACTTT. The V call is TRBV6-5, the J call TRBJ1-6, with D possibly TRBD1 on 6 matching bases. The CDR3 runs to 16 residues. In germline, CDR1 is MNHEY, CDR2 SVGAGI. V was shortened by 6 bases and J by 0 bases, with 12 bases between the two germline ends.

Many counts were recorded for this clonotype. V gene TRBV11-2 combines with J gene TRBJ2-4; D gene ambiguous. Trimming cost V 3 bases and J 0 bases, with 15 bases left between them. This CDR3 has 17 residues. Germline CDR1 is SGHAT and CDR2 is FQNNGV. CDR3 coding DNA: TGTGCCAGCAGCTTTTACCCTGGGTCCTTAGCCAAAAACATTCAGTACTTC. Encoded protein: CASSFYPGSLAKNIQYF. Complete variable domain (other parts from reference TRBV11-2 and TRBJ2-4): EAGVAQSPRYKIIEKRQSVAFWCNPISGHATLYWYQQILGQGPKLLIQFQNNGVVDDSQLPKDRFSAERLKGVDSTLKIQPAKLEDSAVYLCASSFYPGSLAKNIQYFGAGTRLSVL.